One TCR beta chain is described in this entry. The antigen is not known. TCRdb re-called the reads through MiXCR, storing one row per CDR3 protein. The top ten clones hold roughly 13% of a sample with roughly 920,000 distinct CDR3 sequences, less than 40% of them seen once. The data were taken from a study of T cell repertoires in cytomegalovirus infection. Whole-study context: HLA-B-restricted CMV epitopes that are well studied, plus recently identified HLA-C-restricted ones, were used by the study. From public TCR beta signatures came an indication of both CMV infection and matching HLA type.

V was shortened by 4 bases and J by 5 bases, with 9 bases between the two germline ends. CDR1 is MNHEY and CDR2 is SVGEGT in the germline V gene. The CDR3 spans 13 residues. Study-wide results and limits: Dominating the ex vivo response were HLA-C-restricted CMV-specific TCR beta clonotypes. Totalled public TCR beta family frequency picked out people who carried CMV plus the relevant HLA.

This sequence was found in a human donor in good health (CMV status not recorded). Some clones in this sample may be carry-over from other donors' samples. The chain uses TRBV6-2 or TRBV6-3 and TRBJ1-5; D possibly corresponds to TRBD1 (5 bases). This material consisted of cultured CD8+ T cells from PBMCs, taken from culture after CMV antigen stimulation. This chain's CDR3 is CASSSGSHQPQHF. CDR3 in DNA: TGTGCCAGCAGTTCAGGGTCTCATCAGCCCCAGCATTTT.